The sequence of this T cell receptor beta chain was determined in a study of response to subunit inactivated influenza vaccine. Overall study findings and caveats: The authors put forward the suggestion that each seasonal influenza vaccination may bring in only a limited number of new T cells.

This clonotype appeared many times. Its antigen remains unknown. CDR3 size: 15 residues. The V and J ends lost 3 bases and 7 bases, in that order; junction bases with no gene match: 5. From the RT-PCR reads, TCRdb called clonotypes with MiXCR, one entry per CDR3 protein. The sample includes under 550,000 distinct CDR3 sequences, about 7.6% seen only once; the top ten take over 10%. The clonotype comes from a man between 50 and 75 years old who received an inactivated influenza vaccine. This sample comprised PBMCs from blood, obtained roughly 24 months after vaccination. The V gene is TRBV12-3 or TRBV12-4, the J gene TRBJ2-2; TRBD1 aligns across 10 bases. The CDR3 DNA reads TGTGCCAGCAGTTTTAGGACAGGGGGTAACGGGGAGCTGTTTTTT. Its protein product is CASSFRTGGNGELFF.